This TCR beta chain appears in the sequencing data of a study of blood T cell repertoires in COVID-19 (dated by TCRdb to about 2020). Study-wide context: Samples covering the acute and convalescent phases of COVID-19 were provided by collaborators in the United States, Italy and Spain. The material from the prospective study consisted of cDNA or gDNA derived from T cells, B-cell-depleted T cells, or PBMCs. The dataset comprised deeply sampled blood TCRbeta repertoires from subjects exposed to, actively infected with, or recovered from COVID-19. The repertoires were released in a freely available public database intended as a resource for research on the immune response to SARS-CoV-2. The samples were drawn from the first 160 participants of the ongoing ImmuneRACE study and from 950 to 1,500 subjects provided by 6 global collaborators. A de-identified subject ID, COVID-19 status, age in years and sex were almost always included in the sample metadata. Where available, HLA class I and class II types were taken from metadata supplied by the sample provider and were not determined by assay-based typing. Results the study describes overall, beyond this receptor: Clinical and demographic metadata were provided uncurated, with the amount varying by source and participant.

Concerning this clone itself: Which antigen it targets is not known. No clone much larger than this one lies a single base away; base qualities are absent.

V is shortened by 1 base, J by 7 bases, and the region joining them spans 11 bases. CDR3 length: 14 amino acids, cysteine to phenylalanine. The entry retains the CDR3 DNA only, 42 bases that are in frame from base 1. From a lookup of the germline V gene (reference sequence), CDR1 and CDR2 are LGHDT and YNNKEL. Collaborating institutions collected whole blood in K2EDTA tubes following their own protocols. Collaborator samples were shipped for TCRbeta analysis as frozen whole blood, isolated PBMCs, or DNA extracted from either sample type. TCRbeta CDR3 regions were amplified from genomic DNA using the immunoSEQ Assay, a bias-controlled multiplex PCR. The paper's processing steps were these. Within the assay, amplification of reference gene primers was used to estimate how many nucleated cells each sample contained. Sequence reads were collapsed and filtered to measure the absolute abundance of every unique TCRbeta CDR3 rearrangement. For each sample, productive Simpson clonality was calculated as the square root of Simpson's diversity index over productive rearrangements. Not all clones reach the TCRdb copy of this immuneACCESS table, which keeps in-frame sequences only. Checked studies attribute under half of the gap to unresolved V genes and leave the rest unexplained. For V, J and clone size, that table is used; D and trimming come from the DNA. Across this sample there are fewer than 55,000 clones, with around 82% seen only once. The ten largest clonotypes hold around 2.8% of the sample.

The clonotype was recovered from a woman aged 60-75 years with acute or convalescent COVID-19. The chain uses TRBV3-1 (or the pseudogene TRBV3-2) and TRBJ2-1, and TRBD2 may be the D gene, going by 6 matching bases. The sequenced sample was peripheral blood. The nucleotides are TGTGCCAGCAGCCAAGGTAGGGGAGGAAATGAGCAGTTCTTC. It encodes CASSQGRGGNEQFF.